These 31 T cell receptor beta chains were sequenced from one sample in a study of T-cell memory formation after mild COVID-19. TCRdb redid the calling of the 5' RACE reads with MiXCR, one entry per CDR3 protein. The sample records about 340,000 distinct CDR3 sequences, approximately 15% being singletons. Sample: PBMCs or a T cell subset sorted from them (not recorded which). The receptors stem from a man younger than 35 who had mild COVID-19 (a few samples of this study predate the infection). Cell type and time point are not known.

J is TRBJ1-1 and V is TRBV12-3 or TRBV12-4; tentative D call: TRBD1 (6 bases). V lost 5 bases to trimming and J lost 11 bases, with 21 bases between them. The CDR3 runs 14 residues. The CDR3: CASSDQTGPKRAFF. The CDR3 DNA reads as TGTGCCAGCAGTGACCAGACAGGACCAAAGCGGGCTTTCTTT.

Here the CDR3 reads CASSRAGLEEYEQYF. CDR3 in DNA: TGTGCCAGCAGCCGAGCGGGTCTAGAGGAATACGAGCAGTACTTC. The V gene is TRBV14, the J gene TRBJ2-7; the D gene is possibly TRBD2 (6 bases). Germline lookup yields CDR1 SGHDN and CDR2 FVKESK. V dropped 4 bases and J dropped 4 bases, with 17 bases sitting between them. The CDR3 is 15 amino acids. Looking up the rest from reference TRBV14 and TRBJ2-7 gives the full variable domain: EAGVTQFPSHSVIEKGQTVTLRCDPISGHDNLYWYRRVMGKEIKFLLHFVKESKQDESGMPNNRFLAERTGGTYSTLKVQPAELEDSGVYFCASSRAGLEEYEQYFGPGTRLTVT.

This clonotype was observed many times. The rearrangement links TRBV7-3 to TRBJ2-3, with 7 bases that match TRBD1. After removal of 5 bases from V and 0 bases from J, the junction contained 8 bases not matched to a gene. The CDR3 has 16 residues. From germline, CDR1 is SGHTA and CDR2 FQGTGA. The CDR3 DNA follows: TGTGCCAGCAGCCGAAAACCGGGACAGAGCACAGATACGCAGTATTTT. It encodes CASSRKPGQSTDTQYF. The full variable domain, in which reference TRBV7-3 and TRBJ2-3 provide the parts outside the CDR3, is GAGVSQTPSNKVTEKGKYVELRCDPISGHTALYWYRQSLGQGPEFLIYFQGTGAADDSGLPNDRFFAVRPEGSVSTLKIQRTERGDSAVYLCASSRKPGQSTDTQYFGPGTRLTVL.

The V gene is TRBV10-3, the J gene TRBJ1-2, with D unclear. The germline gives CDR1 ENHRY, CDR2 SYGVKD. The V end was cut by 4 bases, the J end by 7 bases, with 16 bases between. The CDR3 is 14 residues long. The CDR3 sequence is CAISGPTGGFGYTF. The CDR3, as DNA: TGTGCCATCAGTGGTCCCACGGGAGGTTTTGGCTACACCTTC.

The V gene is TRBV20-1, the J gene TRBJ1-5; D is unclear. Trimming cost V 5 bases and J 4 bases, with 9 bases left between them. This CDR3 contains 12 residues. Germline assignment: CDR1 DFQATT and CDR2 SNEGSKA (reference sequence). This CDR3 reads CSAHGTNQPQHF. CDR3 nucleotide sequence: TGCAGTGCTCACGGCACAAATCAGCCCCAGCATTTT.

The CDR3 sequence is CASRDRVAYEQYV. DNA of the CDR3: TGTGCCAGCAGGGACAGGGTCGCCTACGAGCAGTACGTC. The genes are TRBV2 and TRBJ2-7, with 8 positions matching TRBD1. This CDR3 spans 13 amino acids. Trimming at V came to 6 bases and at J to 2 bases, leaving 3 bases not matched to a gene. CDR1 SNHLY and CDR2 FYNNEI come from the germline V gene.

This chain links TRBV5-4 with TRBJ2-4; D is uncertain. CDR1 and CDR2 from the germline V gene are SGHNT and YYREEE (reference sequence). V dropped 2 bases and J dropped 3 bases, with 9 bases sitting between them. CDR3 length: 14 residues. CDR3 bases: TGTGCCAGCAGCTTTGACCTAGGCAAAAACATTCAGTACTTC. Protein sequence: CASSFDLGKNIQYF.

This clonotype was observed at least ten times. J is TRBJ2-7 and V is TRBV10-3; TRBD1 agrees at 10 bases. Germline V lookup: CDR1 ENHRY, CDR2 SYGVKD. The CDR3 length is 14 residues. V trimming: 4 bases; J trimming: 3 bases; junction bases outside the gene matches: 3. This CDR3 is CAISARDRGYEQYV. In DNA form, the CDR3 reads TGTGCCATCAGTGCCCGGGACAGGGGCTACGAGCAGTACGTC.

This clonotype was counted at least ten times. The rearrangement uses TRBV6-5 and TRBJ1-2; TRBD1 is a possible D gene (6 bases). Germline V gene sequence: CDR1 MNHEY, CDR2 SVGAGI. The V end lost 0 bases, the J end lost 10 bases, and 12 bases lay between the germline ends. This CDR3 is 13 amino acids long. CDR3 coding DNA: TGTGCCAGCAGTTACTCGAGGGGGTACTTCTACACCTTC. Its translation: CASSYSRGYFYTF.

The gene calls are TRBV7-2 and TRBJ2-7, with a weak D call TRBD1 (6 bases). The CDR3 sequence is 15 residues long. Trimming took off 4 bases at V and 5 bases at J, with 18 bases between the two ends. Looked up from germline, CDR1 is SGHTA and CDR2 is FQGNSA. CDR3 DNA sequence: TGTGCCAGCAGCTACACGACAGGCGCTGCGGACGAGCAGTACTTC. It translates to CASSYTTGAADEQYF.

The chain recombines TRBV12-3 or TRBV12-4 with TRBJ2-3, with 10 bases matching TRBD2. This CDR3 contains 20 residues. The ends lost 6 bases at V and 0 bases at J; junction bases unmatched: 18. In DNA form, the CDR3 reads TGTGCCAGCAGCCCTAGGACAGGGCTGGGACTAGCGCTGAGCACAGATACGCAGTATTTT. This sequence encodes CASSPRTGLGLALSTDTQYF.

This clonotype has only a few counts. The V gene is TRBV20-1, the J gene TRBJ2-3; 9 bases line up with TRBD2. Looked up from germline, CDR1 is DFQATT and CDR2 is SNEGSKA (reference sequence). The CDR3 consists of 16 residues. The J segment lost 1 base and the V segment lost 5 bases, leaving 10 bases of the junction unmatched. DNA for the CDR3: TGCAGTGCTGGGAATTTTAAGCGGGGGGGCACAGATACGCAGTATTTT. This codes for CSAGNFKRGGTDTQYF.

This clonotype was detected a few times. The V and J genes are TRBV5-1 and TRBJ2-1; D remains unclear. The V and J ends lost 2 bases and 7 bases respectively, with 16 bases between them. The length of the CDR3 is 15 residues. In germline, CDR1 is SGHRS, CDR2 YFSETQ. The CDR3: CASSFDLRLQNEQFF. The CDR3 coding sequence is TGCGCCAGCAGCTTCGACTTGCGTCTACAGAATGAGCAGTTCTTC.

The chain recombines TRBV9 with TRBJ1-2; TRBD1 matches at 7 bases. Germline CDR1 SGDLS, CDR2 YYNGEE. The CDR3 runs 13 residues. V shed 0 bases, J shed 7 bases, and the junction held 3 bases outside the gene matches. The CDR3 protein is CASSVGQGVGYTF. CDR3 bases: TGTGCCAGCAGCGTAGGACAGGGAGTTGGCTACACCTTC.

This chain joins TRBV6-5 and TRBJ2-2; tentative D call: TRBD2 (5 bases). The V end was cut by 5 bases, the J end by 2 bases, with 15 bases between. Germline V gene lookup returns CDR1 MNHEY and CDR2 SVGAGI. This CDR3 is 16 amino acids long. DNA for the CDR3: TGTGCCAGCAGTCAACGGGGAAAGATTAACACCGGGGAGCTGTTTTTT. Its protein product is CASSQRGKINTGELFF.

The CDR3 loop is CASSLGGPRETQYF. The CDR3 DNA follows: TGTGCCAGCAGCTTAGGCGGGCCGAGAGAGACCCAGTACTTC. The chain combines TRBV7-2 with TRBJ2-5, with D maybe TRBD2 (5 bases). V was trimmed by 1 base and J by 4 bases, leaving 10 bases between them. This CDR3 has 14 amino acids. Germline V lookup: CDR1 SGHTA, CDR2 FQGNSA.

Many counts were recorded for this clonotype. The chain is built from TRBV5-1 and TRBJ2-7; maybe TRBD2 (6 bases). The CDR3 runs to 14 residues. Looked up from germline, CDR1 is SGHRS and CDR2 is YFSETQ. The ends were cut back, 5 bases at V and 1 base at J, with 13 bases in the middle. As DNA, the CDR3 is TGCGCCAGCAGATTAACCGGGACTTCCTACGAGCAGTACTTC. This encodes CASRLTGTSYEQYF.

The gene calls are TRBV28 and TRBJ1-1; D uncertain. Trimming took 9 bases from V and 5 from J, leaving 19 bases between them. This CDR3 is built from 14 residues. Germline V gene lookup returns CDR1 MDHEN and CDR2 SYDVKM. DNA of the CDR3: TGTGCCAGTCGACCTGCACGGGCCGGGACTGAAGCTTTCTTT. As protein: CASRPARAGTEAFF.

This clonotype was detected only a few times. This chain uses TRBV7-8 with TRBJ2-7; no firm D call. Germline V gene sequence: CDR1 SGHVS, CDR2 FQNEAQ. V was pared by 5 bases and J by 6 bases, with 20 bases between. CDR3 size: 15 residues. CDR3 amino acids: CASSGAGGLGFEQYV. CDR3 nucleotides: TGTGCCAGCAGCGGCGCAGGCGGTCTAGGGTTCGAGCAGTACGTC.

This clonotype was detected a few times. The chain has TRBV7-2 and TRBJ2-1; TRBD2 might be the D (7 bases). Per the germline V gene, CDR1 is SGHTA and CDR2 is FQGNSA. V was pared by 3 bases and J by 3 bases, with 15 bases between. The length of the CDR3 is 16 residues. This CDR3 reads CASSFGGARGYNEQFF. The CDR3 bases are TGTGCCAGCAGCTTTGGGGGGGCTCGAGGCTACAATGAGCAGTTCTTC.

This clonotype was found many times. The V gene is TRBV14, the J gene TRBJ1-5, with D uncertain. The CDR3 is 13 residues long. The V and J ends lost 1 base and 3 bases respectively, with 4 bases between them. The germline V gene has CDR1 SGHDN and CDR2 FVKESK. This chain's CDR3 is CASSQGPNQPQHF. DNA for the CDR3: TGTGCCAGCAGCCAAGGCCCCAATCAGCCCCAGCATTTT.

This clonotype was observed once. The gene calls are TRBV27 and TRBJ2-2; D is possibly TRBD2 (6 bases). V dropped 6 bases and J dropped 1 base, with 18 bases sitting between them. The CDR3 is 17 residues long. CDR1 is MNHEY and CDR2 is SMNVEV in the germline V gene (reference sequence). In nucleotides, the CDR3 is TGTGCCAGCAGCAGGGAGGAACAGGTCCTGAACACCGGGGAGCTGTTTTTT. Its translation: CASSREEQVLNTGELFF.

The gene calls are TRBV7-3 and TRBJ2-2, with a weak D call TRBD1 (5 bases). The CDR3 is 14 amino acids. Germline loops: CDR1 SGHTA, CDR2 FQGTGA. V lost 2 bases and J lost 4, with 8 bases in between. The CDR3 DNA sequence: TGTGCCAGCAGCTTAGGGGCACTCACCGGGGAGCTGTTTTTT. This translates into CASSLGALTGELFF.

A few counts support this clonotype. The gene calls are TRBV20-1 and TRBJ2-7; D unclear. Per the germline V gene, CDR1 is DFQATT and CDR2 is SNEGSKA (reference sequence). The ends were cut back, 6 bases at V and 4 bases at J, with 13 bases in the middle. The CDR3 has 12 residues. Here the CDR3 reads CSARTDAYEQYV. The CDR3 region has the DNA TGCAGTGCCAGGACGGATGCTTACGAGCAGTACGTC.

This clonotype was found many times. The chain is built from TRBV12-3 or TRBV12-4 and TRBJ2-2; possibly TRBD1 for D (7 bases). CDR3 length: 16 amino acids. Trimming took 1 base from V and 3 from J, leaving 12 bases between them. CDR3 sequence: CASSLVAGGYTGELFF. The CDR3 DNA reads as TGTGCCAGCAGTTTAGTCGCAGGGGGGTACACCGGGGAGCTGTTTTTT.

The V and J genes are TRBV18 and TRBJ2-1, with a weak D call TRBD2 (5 bases). The CDR3 consists of 15 residues. V was shortened by 2 bases and J by 0 bases, with 8 bases between the two germline ends. Germline V gives CDR1 KGHSH, CDR2 LQKENI. CDR3 in DNA: TGTGCCAGCTCACCAATAGGGAGCTCCTACAATGAGCAGTTCTTC. This codes for CASSPIGSSYNEQFF.

The V gene is TRBV6-5, the J gene TRBJ2-7, with D perhaps given as TRBD1 or TRBD2 (5 bases each). CDR3 size: 14 residues. The V gene's germline CDR1 is MNHEY and CDR2 SVGAGI. Deletions cut 10 bases from V and 4 bases from J, with 20 bases between. The CDR3 DNA reads as TGTGCCACCTCAAGGGGAGAACTACCTTACGAGCAGTACTTC. It encodes CATSRGELPYEQYF.

Many counts were recorded for this clonotype. The chain links TRBV4-1 to TRBJ2-5, with D perhaps matching TRBD1 (6 bases). CDR1 is MGHRA, CDR2 YSYEKL, per germline. This CDR3 region has 14 residues. Trimming removed 1 base from V and 3 bases from J, with 9 bases in between. CDR3 sequence reads: CASSQGGREETQYF. DNA of the CDR3: TGCGCCAGCAGCCAAGGGGGGCGGGAAGAGACCCAGTACTTC.

This sequence joins TRBV24-1 and TRBJ2-3, with a tentative D call TRBD1 (5 bases). V lost 2 bases and J 2 bases, leaving 10 bases between the germline ends. This CDR3 has 15 amino acids. Per germline, CDR1 KGHDR and CDR2 SFDVKD. The CDR3 DNA follows: TGTGCCACCAGTGATTACCAGGGCTTCACAGATACGCAGTATTTT. It translates to CATSDYQGFTDTQYF.

This clonotype was counted between two and nine times. The rearrangement joins TRBV25-1 to TRBJ1-5; weak D call: TRBD1 (5 bases). V lost 3 bases and J lost 5, with 14 bases in between. CDR1 and CDR2 (germline): MGHDK, SYGVNS. There are 15 residues in the CDR3. The CDR3 loop reads CASSDSGGGDQPQHF. Written as DNA, the CDR3 is TGTGCCAGCAGTGATAGTGGGGGGGGGGATCAGCCCCAGCATTTT. Combining the CDR3 with reference TRBV25-1 and TRBJ1-5 gives the whole variable domain EADIYQTPRYLVIGTGKKITLECSQTMGHDKMYWYQQDPGMELHLIHYSYGVNSTEKGDLSSESTVSRIRTEHFPLTLESARPSHTSQYLCASSDSGGGDQPQHFGDGTRLSIL.

The rearrangement links TRBV3-1 to TRBJ2-4; TRBD1 agrees at 7 bases. CDR1 and CDR2 from the germline V gene are LGHDT and YNNKEL (reference sequence). There are 16 residues in the CDR3. V shed 3 bases and J 1 base; nucleotides not matched to a gene: 6. In DNA form, the CDR3 reads TGTGCCAGCAGCCAGGCAAACAGGGGCGCCAAAAACATTCAGTACTTC. Protein sequence: CASSQANRGAKNIQYF.